One and the same sample provided the 16 T cell receptor beta chains below, sequenced in a study of blood T cell repertoires in COVID-19 (dated by TCRdb to the early 2020s). The method was the immunoSEQ multiplex PCR assay. Held by TCRdb, this immuneACCESS table contains in-frame sequences only and omits some clones. Under half of the omission traces to an unresolved V gene where checked; the cause of the rest is unknown. The sample table lists 230,000 or so clones, approximately 80% of them with a count of one. Clones ranked in the top ten supply just under 20% of the sample. Material: peripheral blood. The receptor source for this set is a man younger than 45 with active or convalescent COVID-19.

This sequence joins TRBV28 and TRBJ1-3; 10 bases are shared with TRBD1. Looked up from germline, CDR1 is MDHEN and CDR2 is SYDVKM. CDR3 size: 14 residues. With 5 bases clipped from V and 7 bases from J, the junction kept 5 bases outside the gene matches. The CDR3 coding sequence is TGTGCCAGCAGTACCCCGACAGGGGGCAACACCATATATTTT. It translates to CASSTPTGGNTIYF.

This sequence joins TRBV7-9 and TRBJ1-2; D not certain. In germline, CDR1 is SEHNR, CDR2 FQNEAQ (reference sequence). The CDR3 consists of 16 residues. V was trimmed by 6 bases and J by 2 bases, leaving 19 bases between them. The CDR3 bases are TGTGCCAGCAGTCCGGCGGGCCTATTTAGAAACTATGGCTACACCTTC. It encodes CASSPAGLFRNYGYTF.

The gene calls are TRBV6-2 or TRBV6-3 and TRBJ2-5; D might be TRBD2 (6 bases). The V end lost 4 bases, the J end lost 4 bases, and 19 bases lay between the germline ends. Per germline, CDR1 MNHEY and CDR2 SVGEGT. The CDR3 consists of 16 residues. The CDR3 coding sequence is TGTGCCAGCAGTTTACCACAGGACTATATCAGAGAGACCCAGTACTTC. This sequence encodes CASSLPQDYIRETQYF.

This sequence joins TRBV7-2 and TRBJ2-5, with TRBD2 as a possible D gene (7 bases). The CDR3 is 14 amino acids. CDR1 and CDR2 from the germline V gene are SGHTA and FQGNSA. Between the trimmed V and J ends, which lost 3 bases and 2 bases, there was a span of 10 bases. The DNA of the CDR3 is TGTGCCAGCAGCTTCCGGGGGGCGCAAGAGACCCAGTACTTC. Protein product: CASSFRGAQETQYF.

The chain recombines TRBV29-1 with TRBJ1-3; 7 bases are shared with TRBD1. Per the germline V gene, CDR1 is SQVTM and CDR2 is ANQGSEA. J gave up 0 bases and V 6 bases, and 20 bases lay outside the gene matches. The CDR3 is 19 residues long. CDR3 nucleotides: TGCAGCGTCGCTACCACCGGGACAGCGCTTTCTTACTCTGGAAACACCATATATTTT. This codes for CSVATTGTALSYSGNTIYF.

This sequence joins TRBV30 and TRBJ2-7; 10 bases line up with TRBD1. Germline CDR1 is GTSNPN and CDR2 is SVGIG (reference sequence). V lost 3 bases to trimming and J lost 1 base; unmatched junction nucleotides: 6. This CDR3 is 15 amino acids long. The CDR3 nucleotides read TGTGCCTGGAGCTTCGGACAGGGGGGGTCCTACGAGCAGTACTTC. It encodes CAWSFGQGGSYEQYF.

The chain combines TRBV18 with TRBJ2-2; TRBD1 might be the D (5 bases). Germline lookup yields CDR1 KGHSH and CDR2 LQKENI. The length of the CDR3 is 14 residues. Deletions cut 2 bases from V and 9 bases from J, with 13 bases between. CDR3 DNA: TGTGCCAGCTCACCAGATCCAGGGTCTTGGGAGCTGTTTTTT. Its translation: CASSPDPGSWELFF.

The chain recombines TRBV18 with TRBJ1-2, with 10 bases identical to TRBD1. With 2 bases clipped from V and 7 bases from J, the junction kept 4 bases outside the gene matches. Germline V gene data show CDR1 as KGHSH and CDR2 as LQKENI. The CDR3 runs 14 residues. This CDR3 reads CASSPDRGQSGYTF. CDR3 coding DNA: TGTGCCAGCTCACCAGACAGGGGGCAATCTGGCTACACCTTC. Complete variable domain (other parts from reference TRBV18 and TRBJ1-2): NAGVMQNPRHLVRRRGQEARLRCSPMKGHSHVYWYRQLPEEGLKFMVYLQKENIIDESGMPKERFSAEFPKEGPSILRIQQVVRGDSAAYFCASSPDRGQSGYTFGSGTRLTVV.

This clone was found a few times. The chain employs TRBV5-1 and TRBJ1-2; 9 bases line up with TRBD1. Germline trimming cut 3 bases from V and 4 bases from J; bases unmatched to any gene: 4. The CDR3 consists of 14 residues. Looked up from germline, CDR1 is SGHRS and CDR2 is YFSETQ. The chain's CDR3 is CASSYTGGGYGYTF. The CDR3 DNA is TGCGCCAGCAGCTATACAGGGGGCGGCTATGGCTACACCTTC.

J is TRBJ2-3 and V is TRBV2; 9 bases match TRBD2. The J segment lost 2 bases and the V segment lost 11 bases, leaving 5 bases of the junction unmatched. The CDR3 runs 13 residues. Germline CDR1 reads SNHLY; CDR2 reads FYNNEI. The CDR3: CACPSGVTDTQYF. The CDR3 DNA follows: TGTGCCTGCCCTAGCGGGGTCACAGATACGCAGTATTTT.

The V and J genes are TRBV10-3 and TRBJ2-5; D may be TRBD1 (6 bases). The germline gives CDR1 ENHRY, CDR2 SYGVKD. The V and J ends lost 10 bases and 3 bases respectively, with 12 bases between them. The CDR3 is 12 amino acids. CDR3 nucleotide sequence: TGTGCCACCCGACAGGATGAAGAGACCCAGTACTTC. Translated, it gives CATRQDEETQYF.

The chain employs TRBV5-1 and TRBJ2-1; maybe TRBD2 (5 bases). Germline CDR1 is SGHRS and CDR2 is YFSETQ. V lost 3 bases, J lost 3 bases, and 13 bases lay in between. This CDR3 comprises 15 residues. The CDR3 DNA is TGCGCCAGCAGCTGGGCTCCTAGCCTCTACAATGAGCAGTTCTTC. Encoded protein: CASSWAPSLYNEQFF.

The gene calls are TRBV7-9 and TRBJ1-2; D unresolved. The V and J ends lost 5 bases and 3 bases respectively, with 19 bases between them. Per germline, CDR1 SEHNR and CDR2 FQNEAQ (reference sequence). The CDR3 consists of 16 residues. CDR3 sequence reads: CASSVPGVQRDYGYTF. The CDR3 DNA is TGTGCCAGCAGCGTCCCCGGGGTTCAACGGGACTATGGCTACACCTTC.

This rearrangement joins TRBV7-2 to TRBJ1-3; TRBD1 might be the D (5 bases). Per the germline V gene, CDR1 is SGHTA and CDR2 is FQGNSA. V shed 5 bases and J shed 4 bases, with 12 bases lying between them. The CDR3 is made up of 14 amino acids. Here the CDR3 DNA reads TGTGCCAGCAGCGCCGGGGGAGGGGGAAACACCATATATTTT. This codes for CASSAGGGGNTIYF.

The CDR3 DNA reads TGCGCCAGCAGCCAGGCTAGCGGAACTAGCACAGATACGCAGTATTTT. Protein: CASSQASGTSTDTQYF. The V call is TRBV4-1, the J call TRBJ2-3, with 7 bases that match TRBD2. The ends lost 3 bases at V and 0 bases at J; junction bases unmatched: 6. The CDR3 is 16 residues long. The germline CDR1 and CDR2 sequences are MGHRA and YSYEKL.

The rearrangement joins TRBV30 to TRBJ1-2; 11 bases are shared with TRBD1. This CDR3 has 12 amino acids. Germline CDR1 GTSNPN, CDR2 SVGIG (reference sequence). Unmatched junction bases numbered 6, after V lost 7 bases and J lost 8 bases. The CDR3 nucleotides are TGTGCCTTAGCCGGGACAGGGGGAGGCTACACCTTC. Protein sequence: CALAGTGGGYTF.